What follows are 13 T cell receptor beta chains derived from one specimen sequenced in a study of cytomegalovirus exposure and HLA in healthy donors. The assay was immunoSEQ multiplex PCR, and TCRdb's table has in-frame clones only and misses some. The table records approximately 73,000 clones, approximately 96% of them present only once. The sequencing input was PBMCs. The receptors were sampled from a man in his late teens or twenties in good health and CMV-seronegative.

The chain has TRBV7-6 and TRBJ2-1; the match to TRBD1 covers 10 bases. CDR3 length: 15 residues. V was pared by 5 bases and J by 5 bases, with 6 bases of the junction left unmatched. Germline V lookup: CDR1 SGHVS, CDR2 FNYEAQ. Here the CDR3 DNA reads TGTGCCAGCAGCGCCGGAGGGACAGGGGACAATGAGCAGTTCTTC. This codes for CASSAGGTGDNEQFF.

This chain joins TRBV6-1 and TRBJ1-5; D unresolved. This CDR3 contains 14 residues. V lost 3 bases and J 6 bases, leaving 12 bases between the germline ends. CDR1 is MNHNS, CDR2 SASEGT, per germline. CDR3: CASSEFAGGQPQHF. In DNA form, the CDR3 reads TGTGCCAGCAGTGAGTTTGCGGGAGGTCAGCCCCAGCATTTT.

This chain joins TRBV5-1 and TRBJ1-1; 8 bases map to TRBD1. Losses at the gene ends were 1 base for V and 5 bases for J; bases not matched to a gene: 10. The germline gives CDR1 SGHRS, CDR2 YFSETQ. CDR3 length: 16 amino acids. CDR3 DNA sequence: TGCGCCAGCAGCTTGTGGGGAGGGACAGGACGGACTGAAGCTTTCTTT. Translation: CASSLWGGTGRTEAFF. Looking up the rest from reference TRBV5-1 and TRBJ1-1 gives the full variable domain: KAGVTQTPRYLIKTRGQQVTLSCSPISGHRSVSWYQQTPGQGLQFLFEYFSETQRNKGNFPGRFSGRQFSNSRSEMNVSTLELGDSALYLCASSLWGGTGRTEAFFGQGTRLTVV.

The V gene is TRBV28, the J gene TRBJ2-1; 7 bases align to TRBD1. From germline, CDR1 is MDHEN and CDR2 SYDVKM. This CDR3 comprises 16 residues. Trimming took 5 bases from V and 5 from J; bases not matched to a gene: 12. CDR3 loop: CASSPGGIVGDNEQFF. Written as DNA, the CDR3 is TGTGCCAGCAGTCCAGGGGGAATCGTGGGTGACAATGAGCAGTTCTTC.

This clone was seen once. The chain employs TRBV5-5 and TRBJ2-7; no definite D call. Germline loops: CDR1 SGHKS, CDR2 YYEKEE (reference sequence). This CDR3 contains 13 residues. V was clipped by 3 bases and J by 1 base, with 8 bases between them. CDR3 bases: TGTGCCAGCAGCTCCCGACATTCCTACGAGCAGTACTTC. This sequence encodes CASSSRHSYEQYF.

The gene calls are TRBV19 and TRBJ2-5, with 11 bases fitting TRBD2. Germline lookup yields CDR1 LNHDA and CDR2 SQIVND (reference sequence). CDR3 size: 15 residues. The V gene end was trimmed by 7 bases and the J gene end by 7 bases; junction bases not matched to a gene: 11. Here the CDR3 reads CASNPSGGPSGTQYF. The DNA of the CDR3 is TGTGCCAGTAATCCTAGCGGGGGGCCAAGTGGGACCCAGTACTTC.

J is TRBJ2-7 and V is TRBV18; 8 nucleotides match TRBD1. V gave up 2 bases and J gave up 2 bases; unmatched junction bases: 14. Germline CDR1 is KGHSH and CDR2 is LQKENI. This CDR3 comprises 18 residues. The chain's CDR3 is CASSPSRTGPGETYEQYF. The CDR3 DNA sequence: TGTGCCAGCTCACCATCGAGGACAGGGCCAGGGGAAACCTACGAGCAGTACTTC.

The chain employs TRBV4-1 and TRBJ2-7; D gene uncertain. Germline V CDR1 and CDR2: MGHRA, YSYEKL. Trimming took 0 bases from V and 0 from J, leaving 3 bases between them. The CDR3 covers 13 residues. The chain's CDR3 is CASSQDYSYEQYF. The CDR3 coding sequence is TGCGCCAGCAGCCAAGACTACTCCTACGAGCAGTACTTC.

J is TRBJ2-2 and V is TRBV2, with D unclear. Trimming stripped 2 bases from V and 5 bases from J, with 6 bases between. The CDR3 runs to 13 residues. The germline gives CDR1 SNHLY, CDR2 FYNNEI. DNA of the CDR3: TGTGCCAGCAGTGAATCCTTTACCGGGGAGCTGTTTTTT. This translates into CASSESFTGELFF.

The chain recombines TRBV9 with TRBJ2-7; 7 nucleotides line up with TRBD1. The ends lost 4 bases at V and 3 bases at J; junction bases unmatched: 7. The CDR3 sequence is 14 residues long. CDR1 and CDR2 from the germline V gene are SGDLS and YYNGEE. The CDR3, as DNA: TGTGCCAGCAGCCCCCGGGACAGCTTCTACGAGCAGTACTTC. Translation gives CASSPRDSFYEQYF.

The chain is built from TRBV5-6 and TRBJ1-2, with unresolved D. CDR1 and CDR2 from the germline V gene are SGHDT and YYEEEE. This CDR3 has 15 amino acids. V lost 3 bases and J lost 5, with 17 bases in between. The CDR3 region has the DNA TGTGCCAGCAGCTCCCTATCAAAAGTAGCTTATGGCTACACCTTC. It codes for CASSSLSKVAYGYTF.

This chain connects TRBV14 to TRBJ2-2, with TRBD1 matching 7 bases. Germline V CDR1 and CDR2: SGHDN, FVKESK. There are 14 residues in the CDR3. The trim removed 6 bases at V and 5 bases at J, leaving 6 bases unmatched. CDR3 protein: CASSRNRGTGELFF. In DNA, the CDR3 is TGTGCCAGCAGTCGCAACAGGGGAACCGGGGAGCTGTTTTTT.

The V gene is TRBV2, the J gene TRBJ2-7; D unclear. This CDR3 region has 13 residues. CDR1 and CDR2 from the germline V gene are SNHLY and FYNNEI. Trimming removed 3 bases from V and 3 bases from J, with 9 bases in between. Written as DNA, the CDR3 is TGTGCCAGCAGTGATTTCGTCGGCTACGAGCAGTACTTC. This translates into CASSDFVGYEQYF. Combining the CDR3 with reference TRBV2 and TRBJ2-7 gives the whole variable domain EPEVTQTPSHQVTQMGQEVILRCVPISNHLYFYWYRQILGQKVEFLVSFYNNEISEKSEIFDDQFSVERPDGSNFTLKIRSTKLEDSAMYFCASSDFVGYEQYFGPGTRLTVT.